The 17 T cell receptor beta chains reported below all come from one sample, sequenced in a study of cytomegalovirus exposure and HLA in healthy donors. The study ran its PCR with 60 Vbeta and 13 Jbeta primers. Generated by immunoSEQ multiplex PCR, the TCRdb table keeps only in-frame clones and is missing some. The sample table sets out approximately 70,000 clones. The sequencing input was PBMCs. The receptors were sampled from a middle-aged woman in good health and CMV-seropositive.

V is TRBV5-1 and J is TRBJ2-3, with TRBD2 matching over 11 bases. The CDR3 spans 17 residues. In germline, CDR1 is SGHRS, CDR2 YFSETQ. J lost 0 bases, V lost 4 bases, and 7 bases had no gene match. CDR3 DNA: TGCGCCAGCAGCCTAAAACTAGCGGGGGATAGCACAGATACGCAGTATTTT. It codes for CASSLKLAGDSTDTQYF. Full variable domain (rest looked up from reference TRBV5-1 and TRBJ2-3): KAGVTQTPRYLIKTRGQQVTLSCSPISGHRSVSWYQQTPGQGLQFLFEYFSETQRNKGNFPGRFSGRQFSNSRSEMNVSTLELGDSALYLCASSLKLAGDSTDTQYFGPGTRLTVL.

On this clone itself: An end of the junction does not agree with germline; a read error may underlie this. This chain joins TRBV28 and TRBJ1-3; D call uncertain. The CDR3 sequence is 14 residues long. Germline V CDR1 and CDR2: MDHEN, SYDVKM. The CDR3 region is CANSFRGTGNTIYF. The CDR3 coding sequence is TGTGCCAACAGTTTCCGGGGAACTGGAAACACCATATATTTT.

The J gene is TRBJ2-6, the V gene TRBV4-3, with D possibly matching TRBD2 (7 bases). CDR1 and CDR2 from the germline V gene are LGHNA and YSLEER. The CDR3 spans 20 residues. V was clipped by 3 bases and J by 0 bases, with 21 bases between them. CDR3 protein: CASSQSYWGGSYSGANVLTF. For the CDR3, the DNA is TGCGCCAGCAGCCAGTCTTACTGGGGGGGCTCCTACTCTGGGGCCAACGTCCTGACTTTC.

The V gene is TRBV25-1, the J gene TRBJ1-2, with D possibly matching TRBD1 (6 bases). With 5 bases removed from V and 0 bases from J, the gap between germline ends came to 10 bases. The CDR3 sequence is 14 residues long. CDR1 and CDR2 (germline): MGHDK, SYGVNS. CDR3 in amino acids: CASSTPGANYGYTF. The CDR3 DNA reads as TGTGCCAGCAGTACACCAGGGGCTAACTATGGCTACACCTTC.

The V and J genes are TRBV6-1 and TRBJ2-7; a possible D gene is TRBD1 (5 bases). This CDR3 has 15 amino acids. The V gene lost 3 bases and the J gene lost 2 bases, with 14 bases spanning the gap. Germline CDR1 is MNHNS and CDR2 is SASEGT. CDR3 in DNA: TGTGCCAGCAGTGAGAGAGTCGACAGTCCCTACGAGCAGTACTTC. Its translation: CASSERVDSPYEQYF.

V usage is TRBV28 and J usage is TRBJ1-3, with D unresolved. The V gene lost 2 bases and the J gene lost 3 bases, with 14 bases spanning the gap. The CDR3 totals 16 residues. The germline CDR1 and CDR2 sequences are MDHEN and SYDVKM. This chain's CDR3 is CASSLPRGRDGNTIYF. Written as DNA, the CDR3 is TGTGCCAGCAGTTTACCGCGGGGAAGGGATGGAAACACCATATATTTT. The full variable domain, with the rest looked up from reference TRBV28 and TRBJ1-3, is DVKVTQSSRYLVKRTGEKVFLECVQDMDHENMFWYRQDPGLGLRLIYFSYDVKMKEKGDIPEGYSVSREKKERFSLILESASTNQTSMYLCASSLPRGRDGNTIYFGEGSWLTVV.

This chain uses TRBV4-2 with TRBJ2-1, with TRBD2 identical over 8 bases. With 0 bases clipped from V and 7 bases from J, the junction kept 8 bases outside the gene matches. This CDR3 is 16 amino acids long. Per germline, CDR1 LGHNA and CDR2 YNFKEQ. Here the CDR3 DNA reads TGTGCCAGCAGCCAAGATTTGGGACTAGAGGCTAATGAGCAGTTCTTC. Translation: CASSQDLGLEANEQFF.

V and J are TRBV19 and TRBJ2-1; D call uncertain. The CDR3 loop spans 15 amino acids. Germline assignment: CDR1 LNHDA and CDR2 SQIVND (reference sequence). Between the trimmed V and J ends, which lost 8 bases and 0 bases, there was a span of 14 bases. CDR3 bases: TGTGCCAGTGCTAGTGCCCATCTCTCCTACAATGAGCAGTTCTTC. Translated: CASASAHLSYNEQFF. Full variable domain (rest looked up from reference TRBV19 and TRBJ2-1): DGGITQSPKYLFRKEGQNVTLSCEQNLNHDAMYWYRQDPGQGLRLIYYSQIVNDFQKGDIAEGYSVSREKKESFPLTVTSAQKNPTAFYLCASASAHLSYNEQFFGPGTRLTVL.

The V and J genes are TRBV6-5 and TRBJ2-1, with D unclear. Germline loops: CDR1 MNHEY, CDR2 SVGAGI. Trimming shortened V by 2 bases and J by 0 bases, and 5 bases separated the two germline ends. The CDR3 contains 14 residues. For the CDR3, the DNA is TGTGCCAGCAGTTACGGCAGCTCCTACAATGAGCAGTTCTTC. Translating gives CASSYGSSYNEQFF.

The chain is built from TRBV28 and TRBJ1-2; TRBD1 is a possible D gene (6 bases). Trimming cost V 1 base and J 2 bases, with 11 bases left between them. The CDR3 contains 15 residues. Germline V lookup: CDR1 MDHEN, CDR2 SYDVKM. In DNA, the CDR3 is TGTGCCAGCAGTTTATTCTACAGGGACAACTATGGCTACACCTTC. Translated, it gives CASSLFYRDNYGYTF.

The V and J genes are TRBV9 and TRBJ1-1; 8 nucleotides align to TRBD1. J was trimmed by 4 bases and V by 2 bases; bases with no gene match: 10. This CDR3 is built from 16 residues. Germline V gives CDR1 SGDLS, CDR2 YYNGEE. CDR3 sequence: CASSVGQVDLSTEAFF. CDR3 sequence (DNA): TGTGCCAGCAGCGTGGGACAGGTAGATTTAAGCACTGAAGCTTTCTTT. Complete variable domain (other parts from reference TRBV9 and TRBJ1-1): DSGVTQTPKHLITATGQRVTLRCSPRSGDLSVYWYQQSLDQGLQFLIQYYNGEERAKGNILERFSAQQFPDLHSELNLSSLELGDSALYFCASSVGQVDLSTEAFFGQGTRLTVV.

V and J are TRBV30 and TRBJ2-1, with TRBD2 matching over 7 bases. Germline CDR1 reads GTSNPN; CDR2 reads SVGIG (reference sequence). The CDR3 is 14 residues long. With V trimmed by 0 bases and J by 6 bases, 5 bases remained unmatched. The CDR3 DNA is TGTGCCTGGAGTGTCTCCGGCGGGAGCAATGAGCAGTTCTTC. Protein product: CAWSVSGGSNEQFF.

The chain joins TRBV13 to TRBJ1-1; possible D gene TRBD1, 5 bases. Germline assignment: CDR1 PRHDT and CDR2 FYEKMQ (reference sequence). Trimming cost V 1 base and J 6 bases, with 6 bases left between them. This CDR3 has 12 residues. The CDR3 coding sequence is TGTGCCAGCAGCTTAGCAGGGCCTGAAGCTTTCTTT. This sequence encodes CASSLAGPEAFF.

V gene TRBV4-3 combines with J gene TRBJ2-3; maybe TRBD1 (6 bases). CDR1 is LGHNA, CDR2 YSLEER, per germline. Trimming stripped 5 bases from V and 2 bases from J, with 11 bases between. The CDR3 has 14 residues. CDR3 nucleotide sequence: TGCGCCAGCAGCTTACAGGGTCCCACAGATACGCAGTATTTT. Amino acids: CASSLQGPTDTQYF.

V is TRBV5-6 and J is TRBJ2-3; D is possibly TRBD2 (6 bases). CDR3 length: 16 amino acids. The germline V and J ends were trimmed by 6 bases and 3 bases, with 20 bases remaining between them. Germline CDR1 SGHDT, CDR2 YYEEEE. The CDR3 bases are TGTGCCAGCACCCCGGAATGGCTCAGCGGGACAGATACGCAGTATTTT. Translation gives CASTPEWLSGTDTQYF.

The chain is built from TRBV19 and TRBJ2-2; 7 nucleotides match TRBD1. J lost 3 bases, V lost 3 bases, and 4 bases had no gene match. The CDR3 length is 15 residues. CDR1 LNHDA and CDR2 SQIVND come from the germline V gene (reference sequence). In DNA, the CDR3 is TGTGCCAGTAGTATGCATGACAGGGACACCGGGGAGCTGTTTTTT. Protein product: CASSMHDRDTGELFF.

The J gene is TRBJ1-1, the V gene TRBV11-2; no clear D. This CDR3 comprises 12 residues. The V gene lost 5 bases and the J gene lost 2 bases, with 6 bases spanning the gap. Germline CDR1 SGHAT, CDR2 FQNNGV. The CDR3 nucleotides are TGTGCCAGCAGCCCTAGAAACACTGAAGCTTTCTTT. Protein: CASSPRNTEAFF.